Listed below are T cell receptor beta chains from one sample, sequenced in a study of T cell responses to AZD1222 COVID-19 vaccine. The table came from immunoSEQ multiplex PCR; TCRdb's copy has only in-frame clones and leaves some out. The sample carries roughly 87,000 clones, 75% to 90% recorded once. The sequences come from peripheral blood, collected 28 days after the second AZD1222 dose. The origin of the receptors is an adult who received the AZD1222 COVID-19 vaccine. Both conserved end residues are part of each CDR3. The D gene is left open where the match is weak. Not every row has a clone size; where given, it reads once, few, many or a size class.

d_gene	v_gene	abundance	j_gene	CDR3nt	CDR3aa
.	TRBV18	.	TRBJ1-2	TGTGCCAGCTCACCAATAGGTTCGGACCCCTACACCTTC	CASSPIGSDPYTF
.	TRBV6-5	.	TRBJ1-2	TGTGCCAGCAGTTACTCGTTCCAGGAAAACTATGGCTACACCTTC	CASSYSFQENYGYTF
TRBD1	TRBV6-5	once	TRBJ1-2	TGTGCCAGCAGTCTCCTTGGGACAGGGAACTATGGCTACACCTTC	CASSLLGTGNYGYTF
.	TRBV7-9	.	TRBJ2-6	TGTGCCAGCAGCTTAGGCGGCATTGGGGCCAACGTCCTGACTTTC	CASSLGGIGANVLTF
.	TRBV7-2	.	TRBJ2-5	TGTGCCAGCAGCCCCGGGCCCGCGGGGGAGACCCAGTACTTC	CASSPGPAGETQYF
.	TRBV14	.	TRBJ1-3	TGTGCCAGCAGCCGTTCCCGCGGGGGCGCTGGAAACACCATATATTTT	CASSRSRGGAGNTIYF
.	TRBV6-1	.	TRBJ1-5	TGTGCCAGCAGTGAAGGTGGCTCGGGCAATCAGCCCCAGCATTTT	CASSEGGSGNQPQHF
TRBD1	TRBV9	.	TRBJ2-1	TGTGCCAGCAGCGGCGGGACAGGGAGTGTTAATGAGCAGTTCTTC	CASSGGTGSVNEQFF
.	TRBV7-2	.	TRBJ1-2	TGTGCCAGCAGCAGAGAACTAAACTATGGCTACACCTTC	CASSRELNYGYTF
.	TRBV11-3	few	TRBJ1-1	TGTGCCAGCAGCTTAGATGGCAGGGAGGGGTCCACTGAAGCTTTCTTT	CASSLDGREGSTEAFF
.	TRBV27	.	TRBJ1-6	TGTGCCAGCAGTTTCCAGTTTTATAATTCACCCCTCCACTTT	CASSFQFYNSPLHF
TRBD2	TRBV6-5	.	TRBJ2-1	TGTGCCAGCAGCCGCGGACTAGCGGGGGGGGTTGAGCAGTTCTTC	CASSRGLAGGVEQFF
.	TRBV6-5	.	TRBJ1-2	TGTGCCAGCAGTACCGGAATGGCGCGAGGCTACACCTTC	CASSTGMARGYTF
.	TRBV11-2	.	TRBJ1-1	TGTGCCAGCAGCTTAGGGGACTGGCGGAACACTGAAGCTTTCTTT	CASSLGDWRNTEAFF
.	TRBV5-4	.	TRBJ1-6	TGTGCCAGCAGCTTGGGGCAGGGTGGTCGATCACCCCTCCACTTT	CASSLGQGGRSPLHF
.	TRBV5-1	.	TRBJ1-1	TGCGCCAGCAGCTTGGGTAGTAGGGGACGGCCCGAAGCTTTCTTT	CASSLGSRGRPEAFF
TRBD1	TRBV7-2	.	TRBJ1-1	TGTGCCAGCGGTTCGGACAGGGCGAACACTGAAGCTTTCTTT	CASGSDRANTEAFF
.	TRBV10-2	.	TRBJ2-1	TGCGCCAGCAGGACAGGCAATGCCTACAATGAGCAGTTCTTC	CASRTGNAYNEQFF
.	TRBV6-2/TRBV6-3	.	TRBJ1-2	TGTGCCAGCAGTTACTCGACAGGCCCTCGCTACACCTTC	CASSYSTGPRYTF
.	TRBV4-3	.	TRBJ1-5	TGCGCCAGCAGCCAAGATCGCTCTCCTAGCAATCAGCCCCAGCATTTT	CASSQDRSPSNQPQHF
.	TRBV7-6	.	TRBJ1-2	TGTGCCAGCAGCTTCGGGGAAGGGGGTAACTATGGCTACACCTTC	CASSFGEGGNYGYTF
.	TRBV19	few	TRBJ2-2	TGTGCCAGTGCTCCAATTGTAGGTGTAGCCGGGGAGCTGTTTTTT	CASAPIVGVAGELFF
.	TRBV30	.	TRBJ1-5	TGTGCCTGGAGCACAGGGACAAACAATCAGCCCCAGCATTTT	CAWSTGTNNQPQHF
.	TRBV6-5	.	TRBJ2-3	TGTGCCAGCAGCCTCCGTCCTGGGACAGATACGCAGTATTTT	CASSLRPGTDTQYF
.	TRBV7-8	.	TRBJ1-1	TGTGCCAGCAGCTCCCGGGGGCTTGGGGCTTTCTTT	CASSSRGLGAFF
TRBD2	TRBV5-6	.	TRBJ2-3	TGTGCCAGCAGCTGGGGCCTAGCGGGGGTGACAGATACGCAGTATTTT	CASSWGLAGVTDTQYF
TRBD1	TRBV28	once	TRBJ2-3	TGTGCCAGCAGTTTCTGGTCTCGGGACAGGGAATTGGATACGCAGTATTTT	CASSFWSRDRELDTQYF
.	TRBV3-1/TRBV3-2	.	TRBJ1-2	TGTGCCAGCAGCCTGGGGGACCTGGGATTTGGAGGCTACACCTTC	CASSLGDLGFGGYTF
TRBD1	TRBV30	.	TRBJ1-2	TGTGCCTGGAGCACCTCGGGACAGGGGTTTGGCTACACCTTC	CAWSTSGQGFGYTF
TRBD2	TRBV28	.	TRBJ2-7	TGTGCCAGCAGTTTACTAGCGGGGGTTGGGCAGTACTTC	CASSLLAGVGQYF
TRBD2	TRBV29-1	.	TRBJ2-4	TGCAGCGTCGAAGCGGGGAGCCGGAACATTCAGTACTTC	CSVEAGSRNIQYF
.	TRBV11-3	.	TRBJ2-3	TGTGCCAGCAGCGGCTACACAGATACGCAGTATTTT	CASSGYTDTQYF
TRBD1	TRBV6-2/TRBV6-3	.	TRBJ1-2	TGTGCCAGCAGTCTAAGACAGGGGTCAAACTATGGCTACACCTTC	CASSLRQGSNYGYTF
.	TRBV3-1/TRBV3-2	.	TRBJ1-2	TGTGCCAGCAGCCAAGGGGACCGGGGCTACACCTTC	CASSQGDRGYTF
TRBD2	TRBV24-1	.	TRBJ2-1	TGTGCCACCAGTTTAACGGGGGGGGACAATGAGCAGTTCTTC	CATSLTGGDNEQFF
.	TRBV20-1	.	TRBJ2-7	TGCAGTGCTAGAGGGACCGACCAGCAGTACTTC	CSARGTDQQYF
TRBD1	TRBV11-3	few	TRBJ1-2	TGTGCCAGCAGCTTAGAAGGCAGGGGGGGCAACTATGGCTACACCTTC	CASSLEGRGGNYGYTF
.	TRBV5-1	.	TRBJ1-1	TGCGCCAGCAGCCCGAACCCAGACAGGAACATTGAAGCTTTCTTT	CASSPNPDRNIEAFF
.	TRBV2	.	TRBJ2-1	TGTGCCACCCAGAGAGAGTTTTACAATGAGCAGTTCTTC	CATQREFYNEQFF
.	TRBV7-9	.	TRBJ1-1	TGTGCCAGCAGCCATAACAGGGCCGAAGCTTTCTTT	CASSHNRAEAFF
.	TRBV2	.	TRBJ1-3	TGTGCCAGCAGCCCTGGCCCGTGGGGAAACACCATATATTTT	CASSPGPWGNTIYF
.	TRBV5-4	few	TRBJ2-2	TGTGCCAGCAGCTTGGCAGAAACCAACACCGGGGAGCTGTTTTTT	CASSLAETNTGELFF
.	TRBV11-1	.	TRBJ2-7	TGTGCCAGCAGCCATACAGGGCCCAAGGACGAGCAGTACTTC	CASSHTGPKDEQYF